The 22 T cell receptor beta chains presented below share a single source sample, sequenced in a study of PD-1 blockade in classical Hodgkin lymphoma. Specified time point: newly diagnosed, previously untreated cHL patient sample. CD8+ T cell isolation from thawed PBMCs was performed by magnetic negative selection. Clones were sequenced by immunoSEQ multiplex PCR, and TCRdb holds only the in-frame ones, with some missing. This sample carries some 5,000 clones, roughly 90% of them seen once, and the ten largest clones take 20% to 25%. Material for sequencing was CD8+ T cells from blood. The receptors derive from a human donor with classical Hodgkin lymphoma.

The chain combines TRBV6-6 with TRBJ2-2, with TRBD1 matching 10 bases. With 2 bases clipped from V and 3 bases from J, the junction kept 0 bases outside the gene matches. The CDR3 is made up of 15 amino acids. Germline V gene lookup returns CDR1 MNHNY and CDR2 SVGAGI (reference sequence). CDR3 DNA: TGTGCCAGCAGTTACGGGACAGGGGACACCGGGGAGCTGTTTTTT. Translation gives CASSYGTGDTGELFF.

V usage is TRBV27 and J usage is TRBJ2-6; D is uncertain. CDR1 MNHEY and CDR2 SMNVEV come from the germline V gene (reference sequence). The CDR3 loop spans 14 amino acids. V lost 2 bases, J lost 3 bases, and 5 bases lay in between. In nucleotides, the CDR3 is TGTGCCAGCAGTTTAGGTGGTGGGGCCAACGTCCTGACTTTC. Translation: CASSLGGGANVLTF.

The rearrangement joins TRBV7-9 to TRBJ2-7; D might be TRBD1 (5 bases). Deletions cut 5 bases from V and 1 base from J, with 9 bases between. This CDR3 region has 13 residues. Germline values: CDR1 SEHNR, CDR2 FQNEAQ (reference sequence). The CDR3 region is CASSPDSSYEQYF. DNA for the CDR3: TGTGCCAGCAGCCCAGACAGTTCCTACGAGCAGTACTTC.

The V gene is TRBV7-6, the J gene TRBJ2-1; tentatively, D is TRBD2 (6 bases). Per germline, CDR1 SGHVS and CDR2 FNYEAQ. Trimming removed 5 bases from V and 8 bases from J, with 10 bases in between. The length of the CDR3 is 12 residues. CDR3 protein: CASSMGLHEQFF. DNA for the CDR3: TGTGCCAGCAGCATGGGACTCCATGAGCAGTTCTTC.

V gene TRBV27 combines with J gene TRBJ2-7; D is perhaps TRBD2 (6 bases). V lost 2 bases and J 3 bases, leaving 11 bases between the germline ends. Germline CDR1 reads MNHEY; CDR2 reads SMNVEV (reference sequence). The CDR3 runs 14 residues. This chain's CDR3 is CASSLRGSGYEQYF. The CDR3 DNA follows: TGTGCCAGCAGTTTACGGGGTAGCGGCTACGAGCAGTACTTC.

The CDR3 protein is CASSDLSAASNTEAFF. For the CDR3, the DNA is TGTGCCAGCAGTGACCTTTCGGCAGCCTCCAACACTGAAGCTTTCTTT. The chain couples TRBV2 to TRBJ1-1; D unresolved. The CDR3 runs to 16 residues. Germline CDR1 SNHLY, CDR2 FYNNEI. Trimming took 3 bases from V and 2 from J, leaving 16 bases between them.

The genes are TRBV5-1 and TRBJ2-1; D is unresolved. The CDR3 contains 14 residues. V was cut by 7 bases and J by 8 bases, with 19 bases left in between. Germline V lookup: CDR1 SGHRS, CDR2 YFSETQ. As DNA, the CDR3 is TGCGCCAGCCGAAGCCGACACCCTTTCGATGAGCAGTTCTTC. It specifies CASRSRHPFDEQFF.

This clone was seen only once. The CDR3 DNA reads as TGTGCCAGCAGTGGCAGGTGGATCTCTGGAAACACCATATATTTT. Protein product: CASSGRWISGNTIYF. The rearrangement joins TRBV25-1 to TRBJ1-3; D gene unclear. This CDR3 has 15 residues. The germline V gene has CDR1 MGHDK and CDR2 SYGVNS. The V gene lost 4 bases and the J gene lost 0 bases, with 10 bases spanning the gap.

The chain couples TRBV11-2 to TRBJ2-5; D possibly corresponds to TRBD1 (6 bases). Trimming stripped 5 bases from V and 5 bases from J, with 15 bases between. The CDR3 runs to 14 residues. Per germline, CDR1 SGHAT and CDR2 FQNNGV. DNA of the CDR3: TGTGCCAGCAGCCCCTGGCAGGGACACGAGACCCAGTACTTC. Its translation is CASSPWQGHETQYF. The full variable domain, rest sourced from reference TRBV11-2 and TRBJ2-5, is EAGVAQSPRYKIIEKRQSVAFWCNPISGHATLYWYQQILGQGPKLLIQFQNNGVVDDSQLPKDRFSAERLKGVDSTLKIQPAKLEDSAVYLCASSPWQGHETQYFGPGTRLLVL.

The chain employs TRBV27 and TRBJ2-1, with a tentative D call TRBD2 (5 bases). The germline V and J ends were trimmed by 3 bases and 11 bases, with 14 bases remaining between them. CDR1 MNHEY and CDR2 SMNVEV come from the germline V gene (reference sequence). CDR3 length: 13 residues. Written as DNA, the CDR3 is TGTGCCAGCAGTTTTTCTAGCCGGGCCCAGCAGTTCTTC. It encodes CASSFSSRAQQFF.

J is TRBJ1-6 and V is TRBV18; D remains unclear. Germline loops: CDR1 KGHSH, CDR2 LQKENI. This CDR3 contains 17 residues. The V and J ends lost 1 base and 7 bases respectively, with 17 bases between them. CDR3 DNA sequence: TGTGCCAGCTCACCACGGCCACCTACGGATTTAAATTCACCCCTCCACTTT. This encodes CASSPRPPTDLNSPLHF.

J is TRBJ2-5 and V is TRBV6-6; D call uncertain. This CDR3 region has 16 residues. Trimming pared 3 bases from V and 4 bases from J, leaving 18 bases between. In germline, CDR1 is MNHNY, CDR2 SVGAGI (reference sequence). The CDR3 spells CASSYMEASAVETQYF. The CDR3 DNA follows: TGTGCCAGCAGTTATATGGAAGCTTCGGCTGTAGAGACCCAGTACTTC.

The chain uses TRBV25-1 and TRBJ2-7; TRBD2 is a possible D gene (5 bases). The V and J ends lost 2 bases and 0 bases respectively, with 14 bases between them. This CDR3 has 16 residues. Germline values: CDR1 MGHDK, CDR2 SYGVNS. The CDR3 DNA sequence: TGTGCCAGCAGTGAAGTCGGGGATTCGAGCTCCTACGAGCAGTACTTC. Its protein product is CASSEVGDSSSYEQYF.

This chain joins TRBV6-5 and TRBJ2-2; D unclear. The CDR3 is made up of 11 amino acids. V lost 6 bases, J lost 3 bases, and 2 bases lay in between. Germline CDR1 reads MNHEY; CDR2 reads SVGAGI. The CDR3 protein is CASSHTGELFF. The DNA of the CDR3 is TGTGCCAGCAGCCACACCGGGGAGCTGTTTTTT.

The J gene is TRBJ2-6, the V gene TRBV10-1; no clear D gene. V shed 5 bases and J shed 5 bases, with 22 bases lying between them. The CDR3 has 18 amino acids. CDR1 and CDR2 (germline): WNHNN, SYGVQD (reference sequence). For the CDR3, the DNA is TGCGCCAGCAGTAAAATGGGGATCGCACAAAGTCGGGCCAACGTCCTGACTTTC. It yields the protein CASSKMGIAQSRANVLTF.

The V call is TRBV6-1, the J call TRBJ2-4; D is perhaps TRBD2 (5 bases). This CDR3 has 14 amino acids. Per the germline V gene, CDR1 is MNHNS and CDR2 is SASEGT. Trimming cost V 4 bases and J 4 bases, with 11 bases left between them. CDR3 in DNA: TGTGCCAGCAGTGTTGGGAGCGTTAAAAACATTCAGTACTTC. Translation gives CASSVGSVKNIQYF.

The chain carries TRBV28 and TRBJ2-1; 7 bases line up with TRBD2. Trimming removed 6 bases from V and 8 bases from J; junction bases left unmatched: 22. Germline V gene data show CDR1 as MDHEN and CDR2 as SYDVKM. The CDR3 has 18 amino acids. For the CDR3, the DNA is TGTGCCAGCAGCCCCGGAATCTTCCGGCTAGCGGCCAATGATGAGCAGTTCTTC. Encoded protein: CASSPGIFRLAANDEQFF.

V usage is TRBV6-4 and J usage is TRBJ1-4, with TRBD1 matching over 8 bases. The CDR3 runs 15 residues. Trimming took 4 bases from V and 5 from J; bases not matched to a gene: 6. CDR1 and CDR2 (germline): MRHNA, SNTAGT. CDR3 protein: CASSASGGANEKLFF. The DNA for the CDR3 is TGTGCCAGCAGTGCCTCAGGGGGCGCGAATGAAAAACTGTTTTTT.

The V call is TRBV10-2, the J call TRBJ2-2, with D unclear. The V gene's germline CDR1 is WSHSY and CDR2 SAAADI. CDR3 length: 12 amino acids. Deletions cut 8 bases from V and 6 bases from J, with 10 bases between. The CDR3 region has the DNA TGCGCCAGCGGGGAATGGGCCGGGGAGCTGTTTTTT. Translated, it gives CASGEWAGELFF.

CDR3 in amino acids: CASSTRDITEAFF. CDR3 DNA sequence: TGTGCCAGCAGCACCCGGGACATCACTGAAGCTTTCTTT. The genes are TRBV7-9 and TRBJ1-1; D possibly corresponds to TRBD1 (6 bases). The CDR3 length is 13 residues. V was clipped by 5 bases and J by 4 bases, with 11 bases between them. Per germline, CDR1 SEHNR and CDR2 FQNEAQ (reference sequence).

This chain joins TRBV15 and TRBJ1-1, with 8 bases matching TRBD1. The CDR3 length is 15 residues. J lost 2 bases, V lost 3 bases, and 5 bases had no gene match. Germline V gene sequence: CDR1 LNHNV, CDR2 YYDKDF (reference sequence). The CDR3 loop is CATSRSTGENTEAFF. In DNA form, the CDR3 reads TGTGCCACCAGCAGGTCGACAGGGGAAAACACTGAAGCTTTCTTT.

The chain employs TRBV6-5 and TRBJ1-6; D not certain. Looked up from germline, CDR1 is MNHEY and CDR2 is SVGAGI. This CDR3 region has 14 residues. V was trimmed by 5 bases and J by 7 bases, leaving 12 bases between them. CDR3 amino acids: CASSQNGVNSPLHF. The CDR3 DNA reads TGTGCCAGCAGTCAGAACGGTGTAAATTCACCCCTCCACTTT.